A selection of T cell receptor beta chains follows, all from one sample in a study of T cells in Graves' hyperthyroidism and ophthalmopathy. One entry per CDR3 protein results from TCRdb running MiXCR on the multiplex PCR reads. Here the sample spans about 210,000 distinct CDR3 sequences, about 15% being singletons. The material sequenced was blood. The receptors come from a man aged 50 or older with Graves' hyperthyroidism. Both conserved end residues are part of each CDR3. Fields, in order: J gene, V gene, D gene, clone size, CDR3 DNA, CDR3 protein. The D gene is left open where the match is weak. Not every row has a clone size; where given, it reads once, few, many or a size class.

TRBJ2-7,TRBV6-5,-,-,TGTGCCAGCAGTTACTCCGGGTCCTCCTCCTCCTACGAGCAGTACTTC,CASSYSGSSSSYEQYF
TRBJ2-1,TRBV12-3/TRBV12-4,TRBD2,few,TGTGCCAGCACCTTAACCCTTCCGGGACTAGCGGACAGCGAGCAGTTCTTC,CASTLTLPGLADSEQFF
TRBJ2-5,TRBV6-1,-,-,TGTGCCAGCAGTGAAGTGTTAGGGGACAAGACCCAGTACTTC,CASSEVLGDKTQYF
TRBJ2-3,TRBV6-2/TRBV6-3,TRBD2,-,TGTGCCAGCAATCCAGCGGGAGGTGGAGATACGCAGTATTTT,CASNPAGGGDTQYF
TRBJ1-1,TRBV18,TRBD1,few,TGTGCCAGCATACAGGGGCTCGGAGAAGCTTTCTTT,CASIQGLGEAFF
TRBJ1-6,TRBV20-1,-,-,TGCAGTGCTATATGGGCCAACAATTCACCCCTCCACTTT,CSAIWANNSPLHF
TRBJ2-5,TRBV15,-,-,TGTGCCACCAGCATCGATATATGGGGAGAGACCCAGTACTTC,CATSIDIWGETQYF
TRBJ1-6,TRBV7-9,-,few,TGTGCCAGCAGCTTTGCGGCAGTTCGATCACCCCTCCACTTT,CASSFAAVRSPLHF
TRBJ2-3,TRBV12-5,TRBD2,-,TGTGCTAGTGGTTTGGTACTAGCGGGAGACTTAGATACGCAGTATTTT,CASGLVLAGDLDTQYF
TRBJ1-1,TRBV3-1,TRBD1,many,TGTGCCAGCAGCCGTGGGACAGGGAACACTGAAGCTTTCTTT,CASSRGTGNTEAFF
TRBJ2-7,TRBV12-3/TRBV12-4,-,many,TGTGCCAGCAGTTTAGACCCCCTAGGCGAGCAGTACTTC,CASSLDPLGEQYF
TRBJ1-5,TRBV28,TRBD1,once,TGTGCCAGCAGCTTAACCTCCGGGACAGGGTCAAATCAGCCCCAGCATTTT,CASSLTSGTGSNQPQHF
TRBJ2-3,TRBV5-1,-,-,TGCGCCAGCAGCTTGGATGGGAGTACAGATACGCAGTATTTT,CASSLDGSTDTQYF
TRBJ2-1,TRBV12-3/TRBV12-4,TRBD1,many,TGTGCCAGCAGTTCCGGGACAGGGGGTTACAATGAGCAGTTCTTC,CASSSGTGGYNEQFF
TRBJ2-1,TRBV5-1,-,few,TGCGCCAGCAGCTTGGATCTAGTGATTAACAATGAGCAGTTCTTC,CASSLDLVINNEQFF